Sequencing of this T cell receptor (beta chain) was carried out in a study of shared clonotypes between healthy human individuals. The CDR3 loop spans 16 amino acids. V was shortened by 1 base and J by 2 bases, with 12 bases between the two germline ends. Germline values: CDR1 LGHNA, CDR2 YSLEER. Worth noting for this clone: Its antigen is not known.

An even split of each subset's genomic DNA across several immunoSEQ plates was performed. This table comes from immunoSEQ multiplex PCR, and its TCRdb copy is limited to in-frame clones, with some not included. The data hold about 490,000 clones, with 65% to 80% observed a single time. Adults of Caucasian background living in Nashville, Tennessee made up all donors. Study results and caveats: Investigators expected sequencing depth to affect clonotype sharing among donors.

V usage is TRBV4-3 and J usage is TRBJ2-1; D unresolved. The sequence came from a woman in her 40s in good health. Some clones in this sample may be carry-over from other donors' samples. Source material: PBMCs. CDR3 protein: CASSQARTRTYNEQFF. DNA for the CDR3: TGCGCCAGCAGCCAAGCTAGGACGAGGACCTACAATGAGCAGTTCTTC.